A single sample is the source of the 6 T cell receptor beta chains below, sequenced in a study of CXCR3-negative and CXCR3-positive naive CD8 T cells. The study made its TRB cDNA libraries by 5' RACE, adding UMI labels. TCRdb reprocessed the 5' RACE reads and keeps a single row for each CDR3 protein, giving no DNA. The sample's table shows some 50,000 distinct CDR3 sequences. What was sequenced was naive CXCR3- CD8+ T cells from blood. Subset meaning: CD45RO-CCR7+CD27+CD95- naive CD8+ T cells lacking CXCR3 (TNR3-). The receptors derive from a human donor in good health. Some clones in this sample may be carry-over from other donors' samples.

The V call is TRBV19, the J call TRBJ2-1; TCRdb lists TRBD2, though no DNA is available to test this call. CDR1 LNHDA and CDR2 SQIVND come from the germline V gene (reference sequence). This CDR3 has 14 amino acids. This chain's CDR3 is CASRGSGEYNEQFF.

This chain links TRBV5-1 with TRBJ2-1; TCRdb's D gene call, TRBD1, goes unchecked for lack of DNA. This CDR3 comprises 15 residues. Germline V lookup: CDR1 SGHRS, CDR2 YFSETQ. The CDR3 protein is CASSLTGASYNEQFF.

The chain recombines TRBV7-9 with TRBJ2-3; TCRdb reports TRBD1, a call that lacks DNA to check it against. The CDR3 contains 16 residues. The germline gives CDR1 SEHNR, CDR2 FQNEAQ (reference sequence). CDR3 protein: CASSLVGGHGIDTQYF.

The chain uses TRBV14 and TRBJ2-5; there is no DNA to check the TCRdb D call of TRBD1. From germline, CDR1 is SGHDN and CDR2 FVKESK. The CDR3 contains 17 residues. This CDR3 reads CASSQIQWTPIGETQYF.

V usage is TRBV10-3 and J usage is TRBJ1-1; absent DNA, TCRdb's TRBD1 call cannot be checked. The CDR3 length is 11 residues. CDR1 and CDR2 (germline): ENHRY, SYGVKD. CDR3 protein: CAIRTGSVAFF.

The CDR3: CASSLEHLETQYF. The V gene is TRBV14, the J gene TRBJ2-5; the TRBD2 assignment by TCRdb is unverifiable without DNA. Germline CDR1 is SGHDN and CDR2 is FVKESK. CDR3 length: 13 residues.